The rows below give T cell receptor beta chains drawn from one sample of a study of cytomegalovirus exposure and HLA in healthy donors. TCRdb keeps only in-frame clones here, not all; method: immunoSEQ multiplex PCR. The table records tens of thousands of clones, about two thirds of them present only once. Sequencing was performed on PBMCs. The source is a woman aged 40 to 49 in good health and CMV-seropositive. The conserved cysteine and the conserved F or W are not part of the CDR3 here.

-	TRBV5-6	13	ASSSGTALDYEQY
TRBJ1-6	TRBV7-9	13	ASSSVGQPNSPLH
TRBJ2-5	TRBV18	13	ASSPTATLQETQY
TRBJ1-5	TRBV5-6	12	ASRLRGAEQPQH
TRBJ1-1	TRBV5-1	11	ASSLGQGFEAF
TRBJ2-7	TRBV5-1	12	ASSSTGQFHEQY
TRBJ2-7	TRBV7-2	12	ASRGQGMIYEQY
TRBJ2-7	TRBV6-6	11	ASSYRGGYEQY
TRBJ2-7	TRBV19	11	ASLGGQGGEQY
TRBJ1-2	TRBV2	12	ASSVYGTNYGYT
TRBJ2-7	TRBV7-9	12	ASSLAGGGYEQY
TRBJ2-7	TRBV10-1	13	ASSEGDATGSKQY
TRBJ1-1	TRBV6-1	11	ASSEGGGAEAF
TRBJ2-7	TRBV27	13	ASSLILGTAYEQY
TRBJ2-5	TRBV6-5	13	ASSYGGTGKETQY
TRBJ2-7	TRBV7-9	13	ASSSQGAQTGEQY
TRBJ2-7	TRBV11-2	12	ASSLDRVSYEQY
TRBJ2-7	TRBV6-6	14	ASSVTTGTGGGEQY
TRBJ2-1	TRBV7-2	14	ASTSAGGIENNEQF
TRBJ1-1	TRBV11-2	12	ASSLGDGGTEAF
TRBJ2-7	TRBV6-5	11	ASNPGVDYEQY
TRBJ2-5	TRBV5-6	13	ASSLDAGRQKTQY
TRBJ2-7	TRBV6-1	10	ASIGDRYEQY
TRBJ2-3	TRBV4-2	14	ASSQGSLAGTDTQY
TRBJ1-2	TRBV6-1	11	ASSPGQGNGYT
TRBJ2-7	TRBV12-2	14	ASRFPRQRKCYEQY
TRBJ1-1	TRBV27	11	ASGGAGLPEAF
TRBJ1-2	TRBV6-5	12	AAGDRGIRHGYT
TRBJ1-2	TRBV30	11	AWDRGRGMGYT
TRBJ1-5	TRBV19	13	ASSPRSYSNQPQH
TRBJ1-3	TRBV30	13	AWSVGEDSGNTIY
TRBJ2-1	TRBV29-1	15	SVGPKGGDWRGVMQF
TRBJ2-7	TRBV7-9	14	ASSSQEGARMKEQY
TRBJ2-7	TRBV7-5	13	ARSLKQDLSYEQY
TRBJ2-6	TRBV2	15	ASAGQPIPSGANVLT
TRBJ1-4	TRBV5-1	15	ASSLGISGPGDEKLF
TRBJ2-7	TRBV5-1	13	ASSSGQQSSYEQY
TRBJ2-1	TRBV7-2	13	ASSPEGATYNEQF
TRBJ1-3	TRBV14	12	ASSQSGGGNTIY
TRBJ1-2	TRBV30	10	AWSAGSYGYT
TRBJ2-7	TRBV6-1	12	ASSEDRGVDEQY
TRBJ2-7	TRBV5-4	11	ASSLPGDYEQY
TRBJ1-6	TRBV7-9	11	ASTATGGSPLH